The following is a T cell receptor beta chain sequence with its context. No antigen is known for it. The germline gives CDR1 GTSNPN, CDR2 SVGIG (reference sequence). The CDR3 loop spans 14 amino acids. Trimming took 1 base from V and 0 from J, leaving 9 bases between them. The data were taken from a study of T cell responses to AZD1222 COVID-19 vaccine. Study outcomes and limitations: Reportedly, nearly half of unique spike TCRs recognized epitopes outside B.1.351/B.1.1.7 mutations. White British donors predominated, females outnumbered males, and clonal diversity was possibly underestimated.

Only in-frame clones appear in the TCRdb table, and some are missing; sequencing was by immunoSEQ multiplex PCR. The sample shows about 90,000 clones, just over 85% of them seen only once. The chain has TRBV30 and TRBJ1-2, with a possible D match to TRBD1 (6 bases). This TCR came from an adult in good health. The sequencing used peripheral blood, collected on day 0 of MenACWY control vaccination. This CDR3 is CAWSAGAANYGYTF. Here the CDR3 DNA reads TGTGCCTGGAGTGCAGGGGCCGCTAACTATGGCTACACCTTC. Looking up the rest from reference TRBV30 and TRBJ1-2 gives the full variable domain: SQTIHQWPATLVQPVGSPLSLECTVEGTSNPNLYWYRQAAGRGLQLLFYSVGIGQISSEVPQNLSASRPQDRQFILSSKKLLLSDSGFYLCAWSAGAANYGYTFGSGTRLTVV.